There are many counts of the clone carrying this T cell receptor beta chain. Its antigen is currently unknown. This record comes from a study of T cells in Graves' hyperthyroidism and ophthalmopathy. Ophthalmopathy cases scored 3 or more on the Clinical Activity Score and 4 or more on NOSPECS grade, with duration below 3 months. Exclusion followed for patients with uncontrolled infection, other autoimmune disease, pregnancy or lactation. The diagnostic basis comprised clinical symptoms, serum thyroxine and TRAb, thyroid ultrasound and orbital computed tomography. It was RNA transcripts that yielded the amplified TCR beta CDR3 regions. HTBI primers were used for first-round RT-PCR of the TCR CDR3. In TCRdb, the multiplex PCR reads were re-called with MiXCR into one record per CDR3 protein. Found here are around 350,000 distinct CDR3 sequences, around 13% of them singletons; the top ten hold around 20%.

Looked up from germline, CDR1 is SGHAT and CDR2 is FQNNGV. J lost 4 bases, V lost 3 bases, and 7 bases had no gene match. CDR3 length: 15 residues. Study results and caveats: Blood also carried most thyroid clonotypes expanded above 0.001.

The J gene is TRBJ1-1, the V gene TRBV11-2; TRBD1 agrees at 8 bases. Sequenced: blood. The sequence was obtained from a woman aged 25 to 45 with Graves' ophthalmopathy. CDR3 residues: CASSFRTGTGTEAFF. The CDR3 nucleotides read TGTGCCAGCAGCTTTCGGACAGGGACGGGCACTGAAGCTTTCTTT.